This T cell receptor (beta chain) came from a study of human T cells and chemical hapten exposure. About the research overall: During the roughly 24-week study period, patients had diphenylcyclopropenone applied to the scalp every week. How much TCR each sample yielded varied, mostly because pooled library volumes differed slightly. Study results and caveats: Versus controls, expanded TCRs had significantly more large CDR3 similarity clusters.

The V segment lost 2 bases and the J segment 5 bases; nucleotides outside the gene matches: 7. This CDR3 is 15 amino acids long. The V gene's germline CDR1 is SGHTA and CDR2 FQGNSA. TCRdb reprocessed the RACE reads via MiXCR and lists one record per CDR3 protein. The sample holds around 250,000 distinct CDR3 sequences, 7% to 10% seen once. This clonotype appeared a few times. Antigen: not known. Documented time point: pre-sensitization, week 0. Treatment noted: therapeutic diphenylcyclopropenone sensitization with weekly scalp DPC. Blood collection happened ahead of applying each patch test. The input for sequencing was whole blood, taken in connection with sensitization to the hapten diphenylcyclopropenone (DPC). The receptor comes from a woman aged 40 to 50 with alopecia areata. Some clones in this sample may be carry-over from other donors' samples. This chain uses TRBV7-2 with TRBJ2-7, with 9 positions matching TRBD1. The CDR3 loop reads CASSLYGTGRHEQYF. The CDR3 coding sequence is TGTGCCAGCAGCTTATACGGGACAGGGAGGCACGAGCAGTACTTC.